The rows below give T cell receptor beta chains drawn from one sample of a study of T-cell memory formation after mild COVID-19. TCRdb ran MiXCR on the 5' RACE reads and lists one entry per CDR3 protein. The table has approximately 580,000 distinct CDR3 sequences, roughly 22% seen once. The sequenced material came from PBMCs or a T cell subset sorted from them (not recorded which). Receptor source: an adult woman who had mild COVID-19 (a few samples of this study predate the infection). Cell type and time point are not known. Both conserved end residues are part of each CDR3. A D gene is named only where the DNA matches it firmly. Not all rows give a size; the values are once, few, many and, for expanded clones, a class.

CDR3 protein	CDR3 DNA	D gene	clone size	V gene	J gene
CASSQRDTLGLEQYF	TGCGCCAGCAGCCAGCGGGACACCCTGGGCCTCGAGCAGTACTTC	.	.	TRBV5-1	TRBJ2-7
CASSQEGGATSHPYEQYF	TGCGCCAGCAGCCAAGAAGGGGGTGCGACTAGCCATCCCTACGAGCAGTACTTC	.	few	TRBV4-3	TRBJ2-7
CASSPGRGGYNEQFF	TGCGCCAGCAGCCCCGGTAGGGGGGGATACAATGAGCAGTTCTTC	.	few	TRBV5-1	TRBJ2-1
CSVQVGAETQYF	TGCAGCGTTCAGGTTGGCGCGGAGACCCAGTACTTC	.	few	TRBV29-1	TRBJ2-5
CAWSVDWDRDRDNSPLHF	TGTGCCTGGAGTGTAGATTGGGACCGGGACAGGGATAATTCACCCCTCCACTTT	TRBD1	.	TRBV30	TRBJ1-6
CASSLINEQFF	TGTGCCAGCAGCTTGATCAATGAGCAGTTCTTC	.	many	TRBV7-9	TRBJ2-1
CSVRGLNTEAFF	TGCAGTGTTCGGGGTTTGAACACTGAAGCTTTCTTT	.	.	TRBV20-1	TRBJ1-1
CATRRQVAYEQYF	TGTGCCACCCGACGACAGGTCGCCTACGAGCAGTACTTC	.	.	TRBV27	TRBJ2-7
CSAFPGTGAPYEQYF	TGCAGTGCATTCCCCGGGACAGGGGCCCCCTACGAGCAGTACTTC	TRBD1	.	TRBV20-1	TRBJ2-7
CASRGRTNSPLHF	TGTGCCAGCAGGGGCAGGACTAATTCACCCCTCCACTTT	.	few	TRBV12-3/TRBV12-4	TRBJ1-6
CASSVQRGGPYEQYF	TGTGCCAGCAGTGTTCAGCGGGGGGGCCCCTACGAGCAGTACTTC	TRBD2	.	TRBV6-1	TRBJ2-7
CSASVGAGAQYF	TGCAGTGCCAGCGTAGGAGCGGGTGCGCAGTATTTT	.	.	TRBV20-1	TRBJ2-3
CASSSKGLLYNEQFF	TGTGCCAGCAGCTCTAAGGGACTCCTCTACAATGAGCAGTTCTTC	.	few	TRBV5-6	TRBJ2-1
CASSQQQTGAYGYTF	TGCGCCAGCAGCCAACAGCAGACCGGAGCCTATGGCTACACCTTC	.	many	TRBV4-1	TRBJ1-2
CSGSGPPGDTQYF	TGCAGCGGTTCGGGACCCCCGGGGGATACGCAGTATTTT	.	.	TRBV29-1	TRBJ2-3
CASSQDQGWGNSPLHF	TGCGCCAGCAGCCAAGACCAGGGCTGGGGTAATTCACCCCTCCACTTT	.	few	TRBV4-1	TRBJ1-6
CSGSIRLGGRYGYTF	TGCAGCGGCTCTATTCGCCTAGGGGGGAGGTATGGCTACACCTTC	.	.	TRBV29-1	TRBJ1-2
CASSWGTSGTDTQYF	TGTGCCAGCAGTTGGGGGACTAGCGGCACAGATACGCAGTATTTT	TRBD2	few	TRBV12-3/TRBV12-4	TRBJ2-3
CASSRSGTGNTEAFF	TGCGCCAGCAGCAGGAGCGGGACAGGGAACACTGAAGCTTTCTTT	TRBD1	.	TRBV4-1	TRBJ1-1
CASSVSGSYSYNEQFF	TGTGCCAGCAGCGTAAGTGGCAGCTACTCCTACAATGAGCAGTTCTTC	.	few	TRBV9	TRBJ2-1
CASSFASGELFF	TGTGCCAGCAGCTTTGCCTCCGGGGAGCTGTTTTTT	.	few	TRBV11-2	TRBJ2-2
CATSDLPDRGGNQPQHF	TGTGCCACCAGTGATCTACCGGACAGGGGTGGCAATCAGCCCCAGCATTTT	TRBD1	few	TRBV24-1	TRBJ1-5
CASRDGHFNQPQHF	TGTGCCAGCAGAGACGGACACTTCAATCAGCCCCAGCATTTT	.	.	TRBV12-3/TRBV12-4	TRBJ1-5
CAISDPGLAGGLGDIQYF	TGTGCCATCAGTGACCCGGGACTAGCGGGAGGGCTCGGAGACATTCAGTACTTC	TRBD2	.	TRBV10-3	TRBJ2-4
CASSFYSGRVKGEQFF	TGTGCCAGCAGTTTTTATAGCGGGAGGGTTAAGGGTGAGCAGTTCTTC	TRBD2	few	TRBV6-2/TRBV6-3	TRBJ2-1
CATSEAPTSGSETQYF	TGTGCCACCAGTGAAGCACCGACTAGCGGGAGTGAGACCCAGTACTTC	TRBD2	.	TRBV24-1	TRBJ2-5
CASSLEREGRADTQYF	TGTGCCAGCAGCTTAGAACGGGAGGGCCGGGCAGATACGCAGTATTTT	TRBD2	.	TRBV7-9	TRBJ2-3
CASGLVPEGYNEQFF	TGTGCTAGTGGTTTGGTACCCGAGGGTTACAATGAGCAGTTCTTC	.	few	TRBV12-5	TRBJ2-1
CSARQAGVGGEQFF	TGCAGTGCTAGACAAGCGGGAGTGGGGGGCGAGCAGTTCTTC	TRBD2	few	TRBV20-1	TRBJ2-1
CASSEWASGTYNEQFF	TGTGCCAGCAGTGAATGGGCTAGCGGGACCTACAATGAGCAGTTCTTC	TRBD2	.	TRBV6-4	TRBJ2-1
CASSLGTAPQYF	TGTGCCAGCAGCCTCGGGACGGCGCCCCAGTATTTT	.	many	TRBV6-2/TRBV6-3	TRBJ2-3
CASSLRGVGYGYTF	TGTGCCAGCAGTTTAAGGGGCGTGGGGTATGGCTACACCTTC	.	.	TRBV12-3/TRBV12-4	TRBJ1-2
CASSLWIGGGRQPQHF	TGTGCCAGCAGCCTGTGGATCGGGGGCGGACGACAGCCCCAGCATTTT	.	.	TRBV6-2/TRBV6-3	TRBJ1-5
CASSSLHGRRANEKLFF	TGTGCCAGCAGCTCTCTTCATGGGAGGAGAGCTAATGAAAAACTGTTTTTT	.	.	TRBV7-6	TRBJ1-4
CASSYTNTGNSPLHF	TGTGCCAGCAGTTACACCAACACGGGAAATTCACCCCTCCACTTT	.	.	TRBV6-6	TRBJ1-6
CASSLGGPVYEQYF	TGTGCCAGCAGCTTAGGGGGCCCTGTCTACGAGCAGTACTTC	.	.	TRBV7-2	TRBJ2-7
CASSPGSLTGTGGGGYTF	TGTGCCAGCAGCCCGGGGAGTCTGACCGGGACAGGGGGAGGTGGCTACACCTTC	.	few	TRBV21-1	TRBJ1-2
CASTWTTSTDTQYF	TGTGCCAGCACCTGGACCACTAGCACAGATACGCAGTATTTT	.	.	TRBV2	TRBJ2-3
CASSSSGAPGYEQYF	TGCGCCAGCAGCTCCTCCGGGGCCCCCGGGTACGAGCAGTACTTC	.	few	TRBV5-1	TRBJ2-7
CAISDPGGLHQNIQYF	TGTGCCATCAGTGACCCGGGGGGGCTCCATCAAAACATTCAGTACTTC	TRBD2	few	TRBV10-3	TRBJ2-4
CSARDIQGYEQYF	TGCAGTGCTAGAGATATACAGGGCTACGAGCAGTACTTC	.	.	TRBV20-1	TRBJ2-7
CASSSIQGASRYTGELFF	TGTGCCAGCTCTTCGATCCAGGGGGCGTCCCGGTACACCGGGGAGCTGTTTTTT	TRBD1	few	TRBV18	TRBJ2-2
CASSLSQGVAGNTIYF	TGTGCCAGCAGCTTAAGCCAGGGGGTAGCTGGAAACACCATATATTTT	TRBD1	.	TRBV7-2	TRBJ1-3
CASSVGQSNSPLHF	TGCGCCAGCAGCGTGGGACAGAGTAATTCACCCCTCCACTTT	TRBD1	.	TRBV5-1	TRBJ1-6
CASSPRTGYEAFF	TGTGCCAGCAGTCCGAGGACAGGCTATGAAGCTTTCTTT	TRBD1	few	TRBV27	TRBJ1-1
CASSASISGTTEAFF	TGCGCCAGCAGCGCCTCGATTTCGGGGACAACTGAAGCTTTCTTT	.	few	TRBV5-1	TRBJ1-1
CASSQDPRGAAGANVLTF	TGTGCCAGCAGCCAAGATCCGCGGGGGGCTGCTGGGGCCAACGTCCTGACTTTC	TRBD2	many	TRBV4-2	TRBJ2-6
CASRPGQEYNEQFF	TGTGCCAGCAGGCCGGGACAGGAGTACAATGAGCAGTTCTTC	TRBD1	.	TRBV12-3/TRBV12-4	TRBJ2-1
CASSPIGLAGNNEQFF	TGTGCCAGCAGCCCAATTGGGCTAGCGGGCAACAATGAGCAGTTCTTC	TRBD2	few	TRBV4-2	TRBJ2-1
CASSPRDSRGDTQYF	TGTGCCAGCAGCCCTCGGGACTCCCGCGGAGATACGCAGTATTTT	.	.	TRBV7-9	TRBJ2-3
CASSPLATSTDTQYF	TGTGCCAGCAGCCCACTAGCGACGAGCACAGATACGCAGTATTTT	TRBD2	.	TRBV12-3/TRBV12-4	TRBJ2-3
CASSSRTVEQYF	TGTGCCAGCAGCTCGCGGACTGTCGAGCAGTACTTC	.	few	TRBV7-9	TRBJ2-7
CASGLGDTQYF	TGTGCCAGCGGTTTGGGAGATACGCAGTATTTT	.	few	TRBV6-6	TRBJ2-3
CSARDFAGGTGNTIYF	TGCAGTGCTAGAGATTTCGCAGGGGGGACTGGAAACACCATATATTTT	TRBD1	.	TRBV20-1	TRBJ1-3
CASSLGGQYEQYF	TGTGCCAGCAGCTTGGGGGGCCAGTACGAGCAGTACTTC	.	.	TRBV13	TRBJ2-7
CASSLASAGTSYEQYF	TGCGCCAGCAGCTTGGCCAGCGCCGGGACGTCCTACGAGCAGTACTTC	.	.	TRBV5-1	TRBJ2-7
CASSPTGAIEAFF	TGTGCCAGCAGTCCAACAGGGGCCATTGAAGCTTTCTTT	TRBD1	.	TRBV6-6	TRBJ1-1
CASSAQEVEQFF	TGTGCCAGCAGCGCGCAGGAAGTGGAGCAGTTCTTC	.	.	TRBV11-1	TRBJ2-1
CASRSGAGQGSYEQYF	TGCGCCAGCAGATCTGGGGCAGGACAGGGGTCCTACGAGCAGTACTTC	TRBD1	few	TRBV5-1	TRBJ2-7